This entry lists 4 T cell receptor beta chains sequenced from one sample in a study of OX40 agonist ivuxolimab in advanced cancers. Data came from immunoSEQ multiplex PCR; TCRdb stores just in-frame clones and leaves some out. Here the sample spans 35,000 to 45,000 clones, nearly 90% being singletons. Sequencing was performed on CD4+ or CD8+ T cells sorted from blood, taken in a trial of the OX40 agonist ivuxolimab. These receptors were taken from an adult with an advanced solid tumor such as melanoma, head and neck, liver or kidney cancer.

CDR3 DNA: TGTGCCAGCAGCATGGGACTAGCGGTTTTTTATGAGCAGTTCTTC. Translated: CASSMGLAVFYEQFF. The chain has TRBV6-5 and TRBJ2-1, with 11 positions matching TRBD2. CDR1 and CDR2 (germline): MNHEY, SVGAGI. The ends lost 6 bases at V and 8 bases at J; junction bases unmatched: 9. CDR3 size: 15 residues.

The rearrangement joins TRBV4-3 to TRBJ1-2; the match to TRBD1 covers 9 bases. Germline CDR1 is LGHNA and CDR2 is YSLEER. This CDR3 spans 18 amino acids. Trimming at V came to 1 base and at J to 4 bases, leaving 13 bases not matched to a gene. The CDR3 DNA reads TGCGCCAGCAGCCAAGCATCCCCCTCCGGGACAGGGATCTATGGCTACACCTTC. It codes for CASSQASPSGTGIYGYTF.

The chain joins TRBV5-6 to TRBJ2-7; D gene uncertain. Trimming stripped 2 bases from V and 1 base from J, with 13 bases between. CDR1 and CDR2 from the germline V gene are SGHDT and YYEEEE. The CDR3 is made up of 15 amino acids. Written as DNA, the CDR3 is TGTGCCAGCAGCTTTTGGAACACTCGATCCTACGAGCAGTACTTC. Protein sequence: CASSFWNTRSYEQYF.

J is TRBJ1-1 and V is TRBV10-3; perhaps TRBD1 as D (5 bases). Germline V CDR1 and CDR2: ENHRY, SYGVKD. This CDR3 comprises 17 residues. V lost 4 bases to trimming and J lost 1 base, with 19 bases between them. The CDR3 here is CAISGGDLLSQNTEAFF. CDR3 coding DNA: TGTGCCATCAGTGGGGGGGACCTCCTATCTCAGAACACTGAAGCTTTCTTT.